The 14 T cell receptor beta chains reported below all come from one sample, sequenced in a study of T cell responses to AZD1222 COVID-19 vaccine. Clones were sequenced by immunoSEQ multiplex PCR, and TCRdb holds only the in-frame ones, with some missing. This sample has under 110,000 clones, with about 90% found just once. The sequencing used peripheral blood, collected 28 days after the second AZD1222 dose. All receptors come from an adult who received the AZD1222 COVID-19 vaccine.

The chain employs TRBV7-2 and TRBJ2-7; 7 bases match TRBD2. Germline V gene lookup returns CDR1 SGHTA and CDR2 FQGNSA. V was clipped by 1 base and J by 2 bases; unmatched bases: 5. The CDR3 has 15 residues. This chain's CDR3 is CASSLEVSGPYEQYF. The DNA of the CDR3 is TGTGCCAGCAGCTTAGAGGTTAGCGGGCCCTACGAGCAGTACTTC.

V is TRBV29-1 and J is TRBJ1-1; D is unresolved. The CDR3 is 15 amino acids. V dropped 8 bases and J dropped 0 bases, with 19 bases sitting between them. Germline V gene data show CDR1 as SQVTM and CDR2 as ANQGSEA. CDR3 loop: CSFLGGIPMNTEAFF. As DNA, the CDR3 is TGCAGCTTTTTAGGAGGGATTCCTATGAACACTGAAGCTTTCTTT. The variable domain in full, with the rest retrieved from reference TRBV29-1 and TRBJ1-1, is SAVISQKPSRDICQRGTSLTIQCQVDSQVTMMFWYRQQPGQSLTLIATANQGSEATYESGFVIDKFPISRPNLTFSTLTVSNMSPEDSSIYLCSFLGGIPMNTEAFFGQGTRLTVV.

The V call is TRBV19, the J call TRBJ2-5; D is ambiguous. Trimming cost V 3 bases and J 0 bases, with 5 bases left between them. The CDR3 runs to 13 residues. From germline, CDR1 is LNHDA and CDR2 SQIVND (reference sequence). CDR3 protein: CASSMGNQETQYF. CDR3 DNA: TGTGCCAGTAGTATGGGCAACCAAGAGACCCAGTACTTC.

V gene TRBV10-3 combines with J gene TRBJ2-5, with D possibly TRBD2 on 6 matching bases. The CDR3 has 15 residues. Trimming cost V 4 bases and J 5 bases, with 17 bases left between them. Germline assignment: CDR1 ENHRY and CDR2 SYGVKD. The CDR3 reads CAISAVRDGWETQYF. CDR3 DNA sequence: TGTGCCATCAGTGCGGTGCGGGACGGGTGGGAGACCCAGTACTTC.

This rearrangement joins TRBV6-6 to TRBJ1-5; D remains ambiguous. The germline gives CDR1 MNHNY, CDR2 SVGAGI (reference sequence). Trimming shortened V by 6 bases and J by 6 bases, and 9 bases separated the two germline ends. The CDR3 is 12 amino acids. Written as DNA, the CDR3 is TGTGCCAGCAGCCCTCCCGGTCAGCCCCAGCATTTT. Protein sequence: CASSPPGQPQHF.

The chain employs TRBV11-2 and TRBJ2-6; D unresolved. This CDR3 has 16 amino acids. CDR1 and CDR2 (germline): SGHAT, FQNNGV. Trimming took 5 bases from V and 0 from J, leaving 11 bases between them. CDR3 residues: CASSLGPNSGANVLTF. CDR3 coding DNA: TGTGCCAGCAGCCTCGGGCCGAACTCTGGGGCCAACGTCCTGACTTTC.

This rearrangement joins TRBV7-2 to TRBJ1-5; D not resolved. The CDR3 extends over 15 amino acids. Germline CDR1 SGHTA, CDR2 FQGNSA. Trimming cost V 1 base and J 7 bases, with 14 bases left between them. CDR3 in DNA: TGTGCCAGCAGCTTAGAGGTACTCGGTGGGCAGCCCCAGCATTTT. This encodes CASSLEVLGGQPQHF. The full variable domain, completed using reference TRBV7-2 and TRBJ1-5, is GAGVSQSPSNKVTEKGKDVELRCDPISGHTALYWYRQSLGQGLEFLIYFQGNSAPDKSGLPSDRFSAERTGGSVSTLTIQRTQQEDSAVYLCASSLEVLGGQPQHFGDGTRLSIL.

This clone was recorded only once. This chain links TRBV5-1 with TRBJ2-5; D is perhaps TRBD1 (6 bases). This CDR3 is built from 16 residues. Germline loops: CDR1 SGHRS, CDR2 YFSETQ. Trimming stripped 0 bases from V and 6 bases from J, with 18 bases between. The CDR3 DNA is TGCGCCAGCAGCTTGGGACAGGACAGTTCGAAAAAGACCCAGTACTTC. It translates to CASSLGQDSSKKTQYF.

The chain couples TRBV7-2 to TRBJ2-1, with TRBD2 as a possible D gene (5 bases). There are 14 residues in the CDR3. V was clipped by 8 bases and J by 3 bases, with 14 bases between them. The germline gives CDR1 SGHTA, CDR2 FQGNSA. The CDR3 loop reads CASEQREHYNEQFF. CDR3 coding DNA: TGTGCCAGCGAACAAAGGGAGCACTACAATGAGCAGTTCTTC. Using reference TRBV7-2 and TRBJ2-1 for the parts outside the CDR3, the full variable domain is GAGVSQSPSNKVTEKGKDVELRCDPISGHTALYWYRQSLGQGLEFLIYFQGNSAPDKSGLPSDRFSAERTGGSVSTLTIQRTQQEDSAVYLCASEQREHYNEQFFGPGTRLTVL.

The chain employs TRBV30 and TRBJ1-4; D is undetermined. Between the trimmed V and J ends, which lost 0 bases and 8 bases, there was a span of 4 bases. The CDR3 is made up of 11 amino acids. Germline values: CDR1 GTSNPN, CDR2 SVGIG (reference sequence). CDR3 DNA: TGTGCCTGGAGTGTAACAGAAAAACTGTTTTTT. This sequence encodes CAWSVTEKLFF.

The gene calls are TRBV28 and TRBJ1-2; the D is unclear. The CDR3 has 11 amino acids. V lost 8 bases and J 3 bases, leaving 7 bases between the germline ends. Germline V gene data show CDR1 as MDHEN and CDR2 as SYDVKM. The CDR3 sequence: CASGPDYGYTF. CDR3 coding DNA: TGTGCCAGCGGCCCAGACTATGGCTACACCTTC.

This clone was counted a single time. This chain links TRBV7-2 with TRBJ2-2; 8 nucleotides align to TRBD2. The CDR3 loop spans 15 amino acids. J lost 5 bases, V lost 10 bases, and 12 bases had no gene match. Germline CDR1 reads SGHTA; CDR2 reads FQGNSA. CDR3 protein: CANMNWERETGELFF. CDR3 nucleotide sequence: TGTGCCAATATGAACTGGGAGCGGGAGACCGGGGAGCTGTTTTTT.

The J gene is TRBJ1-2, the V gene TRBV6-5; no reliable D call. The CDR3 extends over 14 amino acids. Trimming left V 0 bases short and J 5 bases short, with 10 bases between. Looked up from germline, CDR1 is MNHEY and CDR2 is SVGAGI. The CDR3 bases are TGTGCCAGCAGTTACTCGAAGGGTGTTTATGGCTACACCTTC. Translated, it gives CASSYSKGVYGYTF.

CDR3 residues: CASSLIRDEQYF. CDR3 coding DNA: TGTGCCAGCAGTTTGATCAGGGACGAGCAGTACTTC. This chain joins TRBV28 and TRBJ2-7, with D maybe TRBD1 (5 bases). CDR1 MDHEN and CDR2 SYDVKM come from the germline V gene. The CDR3 is 12 amino acids. Trimming stripped 3 bases from V and 5 bases from J, with 8 bases between.